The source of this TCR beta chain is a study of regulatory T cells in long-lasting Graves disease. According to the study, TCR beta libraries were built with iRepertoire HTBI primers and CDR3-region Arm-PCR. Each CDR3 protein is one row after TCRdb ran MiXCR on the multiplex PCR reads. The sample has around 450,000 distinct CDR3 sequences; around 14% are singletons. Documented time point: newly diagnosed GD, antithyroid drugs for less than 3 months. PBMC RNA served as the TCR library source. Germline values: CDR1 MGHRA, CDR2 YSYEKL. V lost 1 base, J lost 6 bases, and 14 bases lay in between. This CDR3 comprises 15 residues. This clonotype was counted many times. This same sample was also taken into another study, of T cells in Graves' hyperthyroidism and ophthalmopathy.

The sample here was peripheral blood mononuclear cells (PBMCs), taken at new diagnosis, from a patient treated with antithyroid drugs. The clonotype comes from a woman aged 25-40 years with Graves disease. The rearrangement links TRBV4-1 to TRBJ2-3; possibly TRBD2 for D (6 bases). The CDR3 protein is CASSQGAASGDTQYF. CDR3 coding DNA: TGCGCCAGCAGCCAAGGAGCGGCGAGCGGGGATACGCAGTATTTT.